The clone carrying this T cell receptor (beta chain) was seen many times. Its matching antigen is unknown. The data were taken from a study of T cells after yellow fever vaccination. Overall study findings and caveats: Booster sampling recovered most clones from primary vaccination (approximately 97% CD4, 80% to 90% CD8). Weaker in magnitude, the secondary response showed a faster peak on day 5 versus 15.

TCRdb independently ran MiXCR on the 5' RACE reads; one entry per CDR3 protein. The profile shows fewer than 150,000 distinct CDR3 sequences, 7.7% of them singletons. The CDR3 extends over 13 amino acids. Germline CDR1 is DFQATT and CDR2 is SNEGSKA (reference sequence). The V end was cut by 7 bases, the J end by 8 bases, with 18 bases between. The TCR sequence derives from a man aged 25-45 years who received the YFV17D yellow fever vaccine. Sequences were derived from CD4+ T cells sorted from PBMCs, sampled 5 days after the yellow fever booster vaccination. V usage is TRBV20-1 and J usage is TRBJ1-5; D unclear. The CDR3 sequence is CSVMADLAEPQHF. The CDR3 DNA reads TGCAGTGTCATGGCGGATCTTGCCGAGCCCCAGCATTTT.